There are a few counts of the clone carrying this T cell receptor beta chain. Given a much more abundant clone one base away, this may be a read error. The data stem from a study of regulatory T cells in long-lasting Graves disease. Stated time point: newly diagnosed GD, antithyroid drugs for less than 3 months. Isolated PBMC RNA provided the starting material for the TCR library. The germline gives CDR1 GTSNPN, CDR2 SVGIG (reference sequence). V was cut by 2 bases and J by 3 bases, with 15 bases left in between. The CDR3 is made up of 15 amino acids. Construction of TCR beta libraries relied on iRepertoire HTBI primers and on Arm-PCR targeting CDR3 regions. TCRdb recomputed calls from the multiplex PCR reads with MiXCR, one row per CDR3 protein. The sample shows over 450,000 distinct CDR3 sequences, more than 10% of them seen only once. The same sample was also used in a study of T cells in Graves' hyperthyroidism and ophthalmopathy. From that study: The TCR CDR3 first-round RT-PCR relied on the HTBI primer set.

This clonotype was sampled from a woman in her 30s with Graves disease. The chain joins TRBV30 to TRBJ2-3; a possible D gene is TRBD2 (5 bases). The specimen comprised peripheral blood mononuclear cells (PBMCs), sampled at new diagnosis, from a patient treated with antithyroid drugs. CDR3 region: CAWSNRGSPTDTQYF. CDR3 in DNA: TGTGCCTGGAGTAACCGGGGTAGTCCGACAGATACGCAGTATTTT.